This T cell receptor (beta chain) was obtained from a study of identical twins (dated by TCRdb to the mid-2010s). In the study overall: TCR alpha and beta repertoires from monozygotic twins, unrelated adults of various ages and cord blood were deep-sequenced to test whether fetal clonotypes persist. To rule out contamination, replicate twin experiments were performed at different times with different library preparation protocols. Study-wide conclusions, independent of this receptor: Invariant T cells such as MAIT and iNKT could partly confound zero-insertion analyses, although diverse VJ usage argued against such confounding for most clonotypes. Because the same donors could not be followed over many years, the conclusions relied on cross-sectional statistical analysis. Fewer insertions were carried by abundant cord blood beta clonotypes, a similar but weaker trend appeared in young adult naive repertoires, and no such trend appeared in memory repertoires. Out-of-frame TCR alpha sequences shared between twins showed an excess of low generation-probability sequences compared with coincidental sharing between unrelated individuals. Out-of-frame TCR alpha sharing in monozygotic twins was systematically underestimated by recombination models, whereas sharing between unrelated individuals was in agreement with the recombination models. The excess sharing between twins in beta out-of-frame sequences was weaker because fewer shared sequences reduced the signal-to-noise ratio.

This clonotype came up a few times. Its antigen is currently not known. Base qualities are not recorded, but no much larger clone differs from it by a single base. V loses 1 base of germline sequence and J loses 6 bases, and the interval between the two ends is 10 bases. The cysteine opens and the phenylalanine closes a CDR3 of 13 amino acids. Only CDR3 DNA is held: 39 bases, read in frame from base 1. Via the germline V gene, CDR1 is LGHNA and CDR2 YSLEER. Every donor in the study was a healthy Caucasian. Three pairs of female monozygotic twins, all aged roughly 18 to 30 years, made up the twin cohort. The RNA used for TCR libraries was isolated from peripheral blood mononuclear cells. The library was made by 5' RACE. TCRdb names Illumina HiSeq 2000 as the instrument used. Template switching introduced a universal primer binding site; the final cDNA contained a unique molecular identifier, enabling accurate counting of TCR cDNA molecules. Specific primers in the conserved constant-segment region were used to synthesize first-strand cDNA for TCR alpha and beta chains. To control for contamination, every cDNA library carried two barcodes: a SMART-Mk sample barcode plus Illumina barcodes. TruSeq adapter sequences and Illumina sample barcodes were added in two successive PCR steps. Sequencing of the TCR alpha and beta cDNA libraries was done on the Illumina HiSeq platform using custom primers. Per the source publication's procedure: Raw reads were processed with MiGEC to extract unique molecular identifiers, and MiXCR was used to determine CDR3 positions. Recombination models were inferred per individual with the repgenHMM and IGoR tools using an EM algorithm. Shared clonotype analysis was performed with the tcR package in R, normalizing sharing by the product of cloneset sizes. To study raw recombination free of thymic and clonal selection effects, out-of-frame nonproductive sequences were analyzed. Starting from the raw public reads, TCRdb applied fastp trimming at Q25, assembled clones with MiXCR and retained in-frame beta chains. Entries that share a CDR3 protein sequence are merged under the most common genes and DNA. The V and J calls shown here were made by TCRdb, not taken from the authors' results. Here the sample has approximately 700,000 distinct CDR3 sequences; roughly 18% occur a single time. The top ten constitute about an eighth of the sample.

These data also featured in a second study, about T cells expressing NK-cell markers. As noted in the second study: TCR beta-chain repertoires were profiled in sorted CD3+CD56+NKG2C+, CD3+CD56+NKG2C- and CD3+CD56-NKG2C+ T-cell subsets from fewer than 10 donors. Among the eight sequenced donors, only one was HCMV-seronegative, while the other seven were HCMV-seropositive. To restrict sorting to alphabetaTCR-expressing T cells, an anti-gammadeltaTCR antibody was added in several experiments. For several donors, the dominant CD3+CD56+NKG2C+ clonotypes were among the top 10 CD8+ clonotypes and accounted for about 1.0-7.5% of CD8+ T cells. Those dominant clonotypes were again the most abundant among CD3+CD56-NKG2C+ cells in a handful of donors, at roughly 25-60.1%. It remained unclear whether the expanded NKG2C-expressing T cell clones were specific for HCMV antigens. The eight sequenced donors were randomly selected healthy volunteers, three men and five women. A commercial ELISA kit detecting HCMV-specific IgG in serum was used to determine HCMV serostatus. For about 6 donors, unsorted PBMC were also used to sequence bulk peripheral blood T-cell repertoires. Reads were demultiplexed and grouped by UMI with MIGEC, and clonotypes were assembled and quantified with MiTCR. Only TCR cDNA sequences supported by at least two reads were kept to exclude erroneous sequences. Downstream repertoire analysis used the tcR package, and clonotypes were matched across fractions by CDR3 nucleotide sequence plus V segment. VDJmatch was used to annotate antigen specificity against VDJdb, with one amino acid substitution in CDR3 permitted.

The chain couples TRBV4-3 to TRBJ2-7, with a tentative D gene TRBD1 over 5 matching bases. Sequenced material: PBMCs. The clonotype originates from a woman between 18 and 30 years old in good health. The CDR3 protein: CASSQGQGVEQYF. The nucleotide sequence is TGCGCCAGCAGCCAAGGTCAGGGTGTCGAGCAGTACTTC.